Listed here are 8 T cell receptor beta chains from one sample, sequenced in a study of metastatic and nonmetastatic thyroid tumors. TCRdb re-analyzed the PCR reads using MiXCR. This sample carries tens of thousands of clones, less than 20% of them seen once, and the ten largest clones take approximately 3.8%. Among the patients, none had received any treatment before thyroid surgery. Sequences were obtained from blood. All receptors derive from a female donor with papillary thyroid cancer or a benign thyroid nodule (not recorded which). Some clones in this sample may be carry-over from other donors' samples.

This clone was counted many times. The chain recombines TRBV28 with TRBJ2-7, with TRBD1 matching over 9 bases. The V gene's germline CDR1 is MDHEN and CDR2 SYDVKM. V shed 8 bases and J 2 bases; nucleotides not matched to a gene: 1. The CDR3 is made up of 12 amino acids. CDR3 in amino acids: CASRQGAYEQYF. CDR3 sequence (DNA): TGTGCCAGCCGACAGGGGGCCTACGAGCAGTACTTC.

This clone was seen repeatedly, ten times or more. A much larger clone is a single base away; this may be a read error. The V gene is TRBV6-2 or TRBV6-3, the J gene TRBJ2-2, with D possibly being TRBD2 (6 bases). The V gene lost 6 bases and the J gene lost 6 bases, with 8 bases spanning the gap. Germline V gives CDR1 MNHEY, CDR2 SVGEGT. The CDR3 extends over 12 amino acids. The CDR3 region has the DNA TGTGCCAGCAGAGCGGGCCCCGGGGAGCTGTTTTTT. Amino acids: CASRAGPGELFF.

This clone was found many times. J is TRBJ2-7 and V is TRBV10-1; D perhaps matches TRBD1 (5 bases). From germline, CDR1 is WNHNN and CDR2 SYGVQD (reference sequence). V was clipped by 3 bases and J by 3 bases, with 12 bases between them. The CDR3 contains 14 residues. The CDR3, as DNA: TGCGCCAGCAGTGATTTGATAGGGGTCTACGAGCAGTACTTC. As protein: CASSDLIGVYEQYF.

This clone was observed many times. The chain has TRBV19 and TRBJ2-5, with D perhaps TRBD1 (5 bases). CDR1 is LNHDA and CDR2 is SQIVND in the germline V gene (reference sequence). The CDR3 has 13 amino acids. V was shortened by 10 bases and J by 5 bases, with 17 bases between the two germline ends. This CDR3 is CATPPQGNETQYF. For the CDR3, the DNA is TGTGCCACCCCGCCCCAGGGTAATGAGACCCAGTACTTC.

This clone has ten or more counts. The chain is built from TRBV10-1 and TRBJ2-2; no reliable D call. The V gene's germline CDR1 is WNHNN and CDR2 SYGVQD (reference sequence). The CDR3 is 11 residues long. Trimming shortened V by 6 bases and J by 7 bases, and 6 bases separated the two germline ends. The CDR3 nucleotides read TGCGCCAGCAGGGTGAGCGGGGAGCTGTTTTTT. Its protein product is CASRVSGELFF.

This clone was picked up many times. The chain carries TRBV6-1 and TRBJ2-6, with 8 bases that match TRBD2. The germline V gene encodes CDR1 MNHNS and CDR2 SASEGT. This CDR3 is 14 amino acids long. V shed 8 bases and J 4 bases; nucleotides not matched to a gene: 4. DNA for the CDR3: TGTGCCAGCCGGGGGGGGCTAGGGGCCAACGTCCTGACTTTC. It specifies CASRGGLGANVLTF.

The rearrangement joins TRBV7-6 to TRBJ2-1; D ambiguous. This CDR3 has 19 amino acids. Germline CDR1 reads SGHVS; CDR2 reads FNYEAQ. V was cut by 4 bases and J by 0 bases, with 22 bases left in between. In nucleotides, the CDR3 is TGTGCCAGCAGCTCCCCCGTACTGTGCGCGACGAGCTCCTACAATGAGCAGTTCTTC. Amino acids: CASSSPVLCATSSYNEQFF. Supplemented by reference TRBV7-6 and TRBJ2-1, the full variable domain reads GAGVSQSPRYKVTKRGQDVALRCDPISGHVSLYWYRQALGQGPEFLTYFNYEAQQDKSGLPNDRFSAERPEGSISTLTIQRTEQRDSAMYRCASSSPVLCATSSYNEQFFGPGTRLTVL.

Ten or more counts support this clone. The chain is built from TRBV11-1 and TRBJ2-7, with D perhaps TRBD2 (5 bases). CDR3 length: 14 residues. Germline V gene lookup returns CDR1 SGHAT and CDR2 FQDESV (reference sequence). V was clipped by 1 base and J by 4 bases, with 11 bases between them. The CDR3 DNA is TGTGCCAGCAGCTTAGAAGGGAGACGGTACGAGCAGTACTTC. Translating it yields CASSLEGRRYEQYF.